These 3 T cell receptor beta chains share one sample of origin, sequenced in a study of graft-versus-host responses after intestinal transplantation. No antigens are known for them. Assay used: immunoSEQ multiplex PCR; TCRdb lists only in-frame clones, some missing. The sample consists of just under 65,000 clones, approximately 91% of them appearing once. Sample: unstimulated CD8+ T cells sorted from spleen or lymph node cells, taken before transplant. These receptor sequences come from a human donor who was the organ donor for an intestinal transplant.

The rearrangement links TRBV4-1 to TRBJ1-1; 11 nucleotides match TRBD1. Germline V gene data show CDR1 as MGHRA and CDR2 as YSYEKL. V lost 4 bases, J lost 10 bases, and 11 bases stayed unmatched. This CDR3 spans 15 amino acids. The CDR3 reads CASSLPGQGVALAFF. The CDR3, as DNA: TGCGCCAGCAGCCTACCGGGACAGGGGGTAGCATTAGCTTTCTTT.

This sequence joins TRBV9 and TRBJ2-7; D is undetermined. In germline, CDR1 is SGDLS, CDR2 YYNGEE. V dropped 3 bases and J dropped 0 bases, with 7 bases sitting between them. There are 13 residues in the CDR3. The CDR3 bases are TGTGCCAGCAGCGGCAAGAGCTCCTACGAGCAGTACTTC. Amino acids: CASSGKSSYEQYF.

The rearrangement links TRBV29-1 to TRBJ1-1; D might be TRBD1 (6 bases). This CDR3 comprises 14 residues. The ends were cut back, 6 bases at V and 0 bases at J, with 14 bases in the middle. Germline assignment: CDR1 SQVTM and CDR2 ANQGSEA. The CDR3 nucleotides are TGCAGCGTCACAGGGTTCGGGATGAACACTGAAGCTTTCTTT. Protein product: CSVTGFGMNTEAFF.